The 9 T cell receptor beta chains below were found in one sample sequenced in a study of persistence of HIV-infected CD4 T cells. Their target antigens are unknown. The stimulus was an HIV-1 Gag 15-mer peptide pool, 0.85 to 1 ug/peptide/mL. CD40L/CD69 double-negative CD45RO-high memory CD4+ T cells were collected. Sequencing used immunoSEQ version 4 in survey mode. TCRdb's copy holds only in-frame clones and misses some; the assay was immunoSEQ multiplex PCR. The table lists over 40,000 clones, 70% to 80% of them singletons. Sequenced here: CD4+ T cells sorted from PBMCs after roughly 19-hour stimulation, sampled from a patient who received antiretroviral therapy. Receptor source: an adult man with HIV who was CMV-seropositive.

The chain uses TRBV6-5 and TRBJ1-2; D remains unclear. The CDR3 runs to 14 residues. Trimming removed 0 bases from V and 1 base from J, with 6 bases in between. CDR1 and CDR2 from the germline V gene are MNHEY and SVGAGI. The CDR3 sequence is CASSYSNGNYGYTF. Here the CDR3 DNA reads TGTGCCAGCAGTTACTCGAACGGTAACTATGGCTACACCTTC.

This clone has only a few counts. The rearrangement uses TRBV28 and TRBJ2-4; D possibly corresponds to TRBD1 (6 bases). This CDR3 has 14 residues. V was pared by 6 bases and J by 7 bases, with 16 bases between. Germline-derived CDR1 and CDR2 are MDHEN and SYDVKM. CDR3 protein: CASRQGRDPNIQYF. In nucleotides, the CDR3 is TGTGCCAGCAGACAGGGTAGGGATCCGAACATTCAGTACTTC.

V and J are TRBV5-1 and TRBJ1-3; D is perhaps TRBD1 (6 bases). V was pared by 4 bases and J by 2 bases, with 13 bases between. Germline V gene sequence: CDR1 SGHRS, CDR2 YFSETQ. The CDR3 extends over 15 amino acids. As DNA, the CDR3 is TGCGCCAGCAGCCCGGGCGGGGGCACTGGAAACACCATATATTTT. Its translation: CASSPGGGTGNTIYF.

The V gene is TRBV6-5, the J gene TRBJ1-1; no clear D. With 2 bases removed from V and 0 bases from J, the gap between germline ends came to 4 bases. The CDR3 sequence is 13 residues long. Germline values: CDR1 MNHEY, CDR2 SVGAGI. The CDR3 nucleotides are TGTGCCAGCAGTTACGCGATGAACACTGAAGCTTTCTTT. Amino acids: CASSYAMNTEAFF.

The CDR3 DNA reads as TGTGCCAGTATAGGCGGGAGGGCCGACAATGAGCAGTTCTTC. Its translation is CASIGGRADNEQFF. The chain is built from TRBV19 and TRBJ2-1, with 9 bases identical to TRBD2. CDR3 length: 14 amino acids. V shed 7 bases, J shed 5 bases, and the junction held 6 bases outside the gene matches. CDR1 is LNHDA, CDR2 SQIVND, per germline (reference sequence).

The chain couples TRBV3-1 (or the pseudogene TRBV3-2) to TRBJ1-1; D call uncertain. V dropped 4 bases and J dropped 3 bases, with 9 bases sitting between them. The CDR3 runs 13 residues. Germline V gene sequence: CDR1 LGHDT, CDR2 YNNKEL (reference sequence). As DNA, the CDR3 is TGTGCCAGCAGCCTCAGGAGAGACACTGAAGCTTTCTTT. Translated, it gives CASSLRRDTEAFF.

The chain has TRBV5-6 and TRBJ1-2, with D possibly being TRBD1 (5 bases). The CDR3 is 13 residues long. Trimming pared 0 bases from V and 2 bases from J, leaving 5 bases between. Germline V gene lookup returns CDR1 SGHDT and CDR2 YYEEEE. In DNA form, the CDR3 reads TGTGCCAGCAGCTTGGACAGGAACTATGGCTACACCTTC. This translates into CASSLDRNYGYTF. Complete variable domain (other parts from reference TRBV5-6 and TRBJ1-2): DAGVTQSPTHLIKTRGQQVTLRCSPKSGHDTVSWYQQALGQGPQFIFQYYEEEERQRGNFPDRFSGHQFPNYSSELNVNALLLGDSALYLCASSLDRNYGYTFGSGTRLTVV.

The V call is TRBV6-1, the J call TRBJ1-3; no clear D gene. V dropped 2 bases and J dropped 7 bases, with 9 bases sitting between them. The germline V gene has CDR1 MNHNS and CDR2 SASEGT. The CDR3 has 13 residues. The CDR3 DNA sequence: TGTGCCAGCAGTGAAACCTTACGCAACACCATATATTTT. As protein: CASSETLRNTIYF.

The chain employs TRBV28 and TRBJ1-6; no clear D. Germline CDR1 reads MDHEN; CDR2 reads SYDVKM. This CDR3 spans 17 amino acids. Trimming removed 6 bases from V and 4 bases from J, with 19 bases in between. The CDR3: CASRPYPGPDYNSPLHF. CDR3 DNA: TGTGCCAGCAGGCCCTATCCCGGGCCGGATTATAATTCACCCCTCCACTTT.